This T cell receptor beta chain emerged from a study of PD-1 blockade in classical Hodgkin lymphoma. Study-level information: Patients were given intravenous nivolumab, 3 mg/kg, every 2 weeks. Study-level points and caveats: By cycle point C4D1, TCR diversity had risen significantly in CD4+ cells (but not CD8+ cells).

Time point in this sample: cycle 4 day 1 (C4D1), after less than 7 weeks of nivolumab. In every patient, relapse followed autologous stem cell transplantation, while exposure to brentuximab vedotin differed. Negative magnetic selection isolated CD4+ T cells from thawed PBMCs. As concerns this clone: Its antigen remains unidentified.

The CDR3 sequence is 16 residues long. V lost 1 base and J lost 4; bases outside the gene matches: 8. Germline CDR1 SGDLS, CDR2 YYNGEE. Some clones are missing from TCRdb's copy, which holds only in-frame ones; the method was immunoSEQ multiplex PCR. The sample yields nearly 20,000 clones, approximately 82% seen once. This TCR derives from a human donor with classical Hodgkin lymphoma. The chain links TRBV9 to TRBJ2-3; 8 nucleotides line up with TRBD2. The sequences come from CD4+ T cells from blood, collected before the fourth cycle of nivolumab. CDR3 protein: CASSVRVAGYADTQYF. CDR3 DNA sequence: TGTGCCAGCAGCGTACGGGTAGCGGGATACGCAGATACGCAGTATTTT.